This is a list of T cell receptor beta chains from one sample in a study of shared clonotypes between healthy human individuals. Profiling relied on immunoSEQ multiplex PCR, and the TCRdb table lists in-frame clones only, not all of them. The sample consists of around 1,100,000 clones, approximately 77% of them appearing once. The material sequenced was memory CD4+ T cells from PBMCs. The source of these receptors is a man aged 18 to 35 in good health. Some clones in this sample may be carry-over from other donors' samples. Both conserved end residues are part of each CDR3. The order of the fields is clone size, J gene, D gene, V gene, CDR3 DNA, CDR3 protein. D genes are given only for firm matches. Size tells how often a clone was seen (once, few, many) or the class of an expanded clone, and some rows leave it out.

abundance: .
j_gene: TRBJ1-2
d_gene: TRBD1
v_gene: TRBV27
CDR3nt: TGTGCCAGCAGCCGTCAGGGGGCGTTTGGCTATGGCTACACCTTC
CDR3aa: CASSRQGAFGYGYTF

abundance: few
j_gene: TRBJ1-1
d_gene: .
v_gene: TRBV6-1
CDR3nt: TGTGCCAGCAGTGAAATTGTTGGGTCCACTGAAGCTTTCTTT
CDR3aa: CASSEIVGSTEAFF

abundance: many
j_gene: TRBJ1-1
d_gene: .
v_gene: TRBV7-7
CDR3nt: TGTGCCAGCAGCTCAGATAGGGACGGAGAAGCTTTCTTT
CDR3aa: CASSSDRDGEAFF

abundance: many
j_gene: TRBJ2-7
d_gene: TRBD1
v_gene: TRBV29-1
CDR3nt: TGCAGCGTTGGGGGAGCATCGGACAGGGGGTCCTACGAGCAGTACTTC
CDR3aa: CSVGGASDRGSYEQYF

abundance: few
j_gene: TRBJ2-3
d_gene: TRBD2
v_gene: TRBV5-4
CDR3nt: TGTGCCAGCAGGACTAGCGAACCGACAGATACGCAGTATTTT
CDR3aa: CASRTSEPTDTQYF

abundance: .
j_gene: TRBJ1-2
d_gene: .
v_gene: TRBV19
CDR3nt: TGTGCCAGTAGTATAGTAGGGATTGCTGGCTACACCTTC
CDR3aa: CASSIVGIAGYTF

abundance: .
j_gene: TRBJ2-3
d_gene: .
v_gene: TRBV28
CDR3nt: TGTGCCAGCACCCCTGGGGGGGCAGCGGTCTACACAGATACGCAGTATTTT
CDR3aa: CASTPGGAAVYTDTQYF

abundance: .
j_gene: TRBJ2-3
d_gene: TRBD2
v_gene: TRBV18
CDR3nt: TGTGCCAGCTCCCTCACCGGGACTAGCGGGGCTAGCACAGATACGCAGTATTTT
CDR3aa: CASSLTGTSGASTDTQYF

abundance: .
j_gene: TRBJ2-7
d_gene: TRBD2
v_gene: TRBV7-3
CDR3nt: TGTGCCAGCAGCTTAGGGACTAGTCACGAGCAGTACTTC
CDR3aa: CASSLGTSHEQYF

abundance: once
j_gene: TRBJ1-2
d_gene: .
v_gene: TRBV7-8
CDR3nt: TGTGCCAGCAGCTCGTACTCCACGGACCTTAACTATGGCTACACCTTC
CDR3aa: CASSSYSTDLNYGYTF

abundance: .
j_gene: TRBJ2-1
d_gene: TRBD2
v_gene: TRBV7-6
CDR3nt: TGTGCCAGCAGCTTAAGTCGTTTGTTGCGGGAGGGCAGTGAGCAGTTCTTC
CDR3aa: CASSLSRLLREGSEQFF

abundance: .
j_gene: TRBJ2-1
d_gene: .
v_gene: TRBV21-1
CDR3nt: TGTGCCAGCAGCAACGTTAATTCTAGTTGGCATGAGCAGTTCTTC
CDR3aa: CASSNVNSSWHEQFF

abundance: few
j_gene: TRBJ1-4
d_gene: .
v_gene: TRBV5-1
CDR3nt: TGCGCCAGCAGCAATGGGGTTCGTGAAAAACTGTTTTTT
CDR3aa: CASSNGVREKLFF

abundance: .
j_gene: TRBJ1-1
d_gene: .
v_gene: TRBV6-6
CDR3nt: TGTGCCAGCACTATAAGGGGGGGTCCCACTGAAGCTTTCTTT
CDR3aa: CASTIRGGPTEAFF

abundance: .
j_gene: TRBJ2-1
d_gene: .
v_gene: TRBV7-3
CDR3nt: TGTGCCAGCAGCTTACTAGCGACCAATGAGCAGTTCTTC
CDR3aa: CASSLLATNEQFF

abundance: .
j_gene: TRBJ2-2
d_gene: TRBD2
v_gene: TRBV28
CDR3nt: TGTGCCAGCAGAGTGGGAGGGGTCCCAAACACCGGGGAGCTGTTTTTT
CDR3aa: CASRVGGVPNTGELFF

abundance: once
j_gene: TRBJ2-5
d_gene: TRBD2
v_gene: TRBV28
CDR3nt: TGTGCCAGCAGACTAGCGGGAGGCGGGGAGACCCAGTACTTC
CDR3aa: CASRLAGGGETQYF

abundance: .
j_gene: TRBJ2-3
d_gene: .
v_gene: TRBV28
CDR3nt: TGTGCCAGCAGTGCCACGAGAGCTCCGTCACTCGGTACGCAGTATTTT
CDR3aa: CASSATRAPSLGTQYF

abundance: .
j_gene: TRBJ1-2
d_gene: .
v_gene: TRBV5-1
CDR3nt: TGCGCCAGCAGCAAGGACAGCAATTCTAACTATGGCTACACCTTC
CDR3aa: CASSKDSNSNYGYTF

abundance: .
j_gene: TRBJ1-1
d_gene: .
v_gene: TRBV7-3
CDR3nt: TGTGCCAGCAGCTTAATACGGGGAGACACTGAAGCTTTCTTT
CDR3aa: CASSLIRGDTEAFF

abundance: few
j_gene: TRBJ2-2
d_gene: .
v_gene: TRBV9
CDR3nt: TGTGCCAGCAGCGTAGTACGACAAGCATTCGCCGGGGAGCTGTTTTTT
CDR3aa: CASSVVRQAFAGELFF

abundance: .
j_gene: TRBJ2-7
d_gene: .
v_gene: TRBV7-3
CDR3nt: TGTGCCAGCAGCTTAAGGTCAGGGGCAACCTACGAGCAGTACTTC
CDR3aa: CASSLRSGATYEQYF

abundance: .
j_gene: TRBJ2-5
d_gene: TRBD2
v_gene: TRBV5-1
CDR3nt: TGCGCCAGCAGCCAGACTAGCGGTAACCAAGAGACCCAGTACTTC
CDR3aa: CASSQTSGNQETQYF

abundance: .
j_gene: TRBJ1-5
d_gene: TRBD1
v_gene: TRBV6-6
CDR3nt: TGTGCCAGCAGAGACCCCGGACAGGGAAGCAATCAGCCCCAGCATTTT
CDR3aa: CASRDPGQGSNQPQHF

abundance: .
j_gene: TRBJ1-1
d_gene: .
v_gene: TRBV5-1
CDR3nt: TGCGCCAGCAGCTTGGAGGGCCCGGCAGGGAGAGCTTTCTTT
CDR3aa: CASSLEGPAGRAFF

abundance: .
j_gene: TRBJ2-7
d_gene: TRBD1
v_gene: TRBV14
CDR3nt: TGTGCCAGCAGCCAAGCGGGGGACAGGCAAGGACTTTACGAGCAGTACTTC
CDR3aa: CASSQAGDRQGLYEQYF

abundance: .
j_gene: TRBJ2-6
d_gene: .
v_gene: TRBV19
CDR3nt: TGTGCCAGTAGTATAGTTAGGACAGAGCTTGGGGCCAACGTCCTGACTTTC
CDR3aa: CASSIVRTELGANVLTF

abundance: once
j_gene: TRBJ1-4
d_gene: TRBD1
v_gene: TRBV6-5
CDR3nt: TGTGCCAGCAGTTACGACAGGGGGCGAGTTGAAAAACTGTTTTTT
CDR3aa: CASSYDRGRVEKLFF

abundance: .
j_gene: TRBJ2-1
d_gene: TRBD2
v_gene: TRBV5-1
CDR3nt: TGCGCCAGCAGCTTCAGGACTAGCGGGACGGGGGATGAGCAGTTCTTC
CDR3aa: CASSFRTSGTGDEQFF

abundance: once
j_gene: TRBJ2-3
d_gene: TRBD1
v_gene: TRBV11-1
CDR3nt: TGTGCCAGCAGCTTAAGCGCAGGGGGCTCGGATACGCAGTATTTT
CDR3aa: CASSLSAGGSDTQYF

abundance: .
j_gene: TRBJ2-7
d_gene: .
v_gene: TRBV5-1
CDR3nt: TGCGCCAGCAGCCGCACCTCTAACTCCTACGAGCAGTACTTC
CDR3aa: CASSRTSNSYEQYF

abundance: many
j_gene: TRBJ1-5
d_gene: .
v_gene: TRBV19
CDR3nt: TGTGCCAGTAGTACCCCCGGGAGAGGCAATCAGCCCCAGCATTTT
CDR3aa: CASSTPGRGNQPQHF

abundance: .
j_gene: TRBJ2-7
d_gene: .
v_gene: TRBV6-5
CDR3nt: TGTGCCAGCAGGAGGACTATTCTCTCCTACGAGCAGTACTTC
CDR3aa: CASRRTILSYEQYF

abundance: .
j_gene: TRBJ2-7
d_gene: .
v_gene: TRBV4-2
CDR3nt: TGTGCCAGCAGCCCCCAGGAGCGGAGCTCCTACGGGCAGTACTTC
CDR3aa: CASSPQERSSYGQYF

abundance: .
j_gene: TRBJ2-3
d_gene: .
v_gene: TRBV15
CDR3nt: TGTGCCACCAGCAGAGGTTTCGACCTTAGCACAGATACGCAGTATTTT
CDR3aa: CATSRGFDLSTDTQYF

abundance: .
j_gene: TRBJ2-3
d_gene: .
v_gene: TRBV7-3
CDR3nt: TGTGCCAGCAGTCGCACAGATACGCAGTATTTT
CDR3aa: CASSRTDTQYF

abundance: few
j_gene: TRBJ1-1
d_gene: .
v_gene: TRBV29-1
CDR3nt: TGCAGCGTTGTGCTGACCGGGCCAAATGAAGCTTTCTTT
CDR3aa: CSVVLTGPNEAFF

abundance: .
j_gene: TRBJ1-1
d_gene: .
v_gene: TRBV11-3
CDR3nt: TGTGCCAGCAGCTTAGCGGGACGGAAAGCTTTCTTT
CDR3aa: CASSLAGRKAFF

abundance: once
j_gene: TRBJ2-7
d_gene: .
v_gene: TRBV9
CDR3nt: TGTGCCAGCAGCCCGTCGTTATTCGACGAGCAGTACTTC
CDR3aa: CASSPSLFDEQYF

abundance: few
j_gene: TRBJ1-2
d_gene: .
v_gene: TRBV10-3
CDR3nt: TGTGCCATCAGTTACGGAGAAGCTAACTATGGCTACACCTTC
CDR3aa: CAISYGEANYGYTF

abundance: .
j_gene: TRBJ2-3
d_gene: TRBD2
v_gene: TRBV10-3
CDR3nt: TGTGCCATCAGTGCCCGGACTAGCGGGGAATACACAGATACGCAGTATTTT
CDR3aa: CAISARTSGEYTDTQYF